A single sample is the source of the 14 T cell receptor beta chains below, sequenced in a study of monozygotic twins with cystic fibrosis. Repertoires were generated with immunoSEQ multiplex PCR, while TCRdb's copy carries only in-frame clones and drops some. The sample includes 14,000 or so clones, approximately 95% seen only once; the top ten take around a tenth. Sequencing was carried out using blood. The receptors derive from a girl aged 2-10 years with cystic fibrosis.

This chain joins TRBV6-5 and TRBJ2-7; 7 bases match TRBD2. This CDR3 has 16 residues. V trimming: 3 bases; J trimming: 0 bases; junction bases outside the gene matches: 8. Germline values: CDR1 MNHEY, CDR2 SVGAGI. In nucleotides, the CDR3 is TGTGCCAGCAGTTATTGGAGCGGGGCTGACTCCTACGAGCAGTACTTC. This translates into CASSYWSGADSYEQYF.

The V gene is TRBV19, the J gene TRBJ2-1; D call uncertain. Germline V gene data show CDR1 as LNHDA and CDR2 as SQIVND (reference sequence). CDR3 length: 14 residues. The V and J ends lost 0 bases and 7 bases respectively, with 10 bases between them. CDR3 loop: CASSIEIGRNEQFF. The CDR3 nucleotides read TGTGCCAGTAGTATAGAGATAGGGCGTAATGAGCAGTTCTTC.

The CDR3 bases are TGTGCCAGCAGTTTATCGAATTATCTATCTGAAGCTTTCTTT. This sequence encodes CASSLSNYLSEAFF. This sequence joins TRBV27 and TRBJ1-1; D call uncertain. Germline values: CDR1 MNHEY, CDR2 SMNVEV (reference sequence). The CDR3 sequence is 14 residues long. V lost 0 bases and J 6 bases, leaving 11 bases between the germline ends.

The DNA for the CDR3 is TGCGCCAGCAGCCAAGAAGGGTCCCTAGGGGAGCAGTTCTTC. Its protein product is CASSQEGSLGEQFF. V gene TRBV4-1 combines with J gene TRBJ2-1; D remains ambiguous. The CDR3 contains 14 residues. V lost 0 bases and J 10 bases, leaving 13 bases between the germline ends. Germline V CDR1 and CDR2: MGHRA, YSYEKL.

The V gene is TRBV4-2, the J gene TRBJ2-3; 7 bases line up with TRBD2. The CDR3 has 15 residues. Germline CDR1 is LGHNA and CDR2 is YNFKEQ. J gave up 2 bases and V 4 bases, and 6 bases lay outside the gene matches. The CDR3 DNA is TGTGCCAGCAGCCCCCGACTAGCAGACACAGATACGCAGTATTTT. Translated: CASSPRLADTDTQYF.

The chain uses TRBV6-7 and TRBJ1-3; D is undetermined. TRBV6-7 is marked as an open reading frame, function uncertain. CDR3 length: 17 residues. The germline V and J ends were trimmed by 2 bases and 0 bases, with 14 bases remaining between them. CDR3 in DNA: TGTGCCAGCAGTTACCGCATTTGGGAGAGCTCTGGAAACACCATATATTTT. As protein: CASSYRIWESSGNTIYF.

V gene TRBV19 combines with J gene TRBJ2-1; 11 bases fit TRBD2. Germline lookup yields CDR1 LNHDA and CDR2 SQIVND (reference sequence). This CDR3 is built from 15 residues. The J segment lost 2 bases and the V segment lost 5 bases, leaving 2 bases of the junction unmatched. In DNA, the CDR3 is TGTGCCAGTAGTCTAGCGGGAGGACCCTACAATGAGCAGTTCTTC. Its translation: CASSLAGGPYNEQFF. Supplemented by reference TRBV19 and TRBJ2-1, the full variable domain reads DGGITQSPKYLFRKEGQNVTLSCEQNLNHDAMYWYRQDPGQGLRLIYYSQIVNDFQKGDIAEGYSVSREKKESFPLTVTSAQKNPTAFYLCASSLAGGPYNEQFFGPGTRLTVL.

This chain connects TRBV6-1 to TRBJ2-7; D may correspond to TRBD1 or TRBD2 (6 bases each). Trimming pared 2 bases from V and 2 bases from J, leaving 13 bases between. The CDR3 covers 15 residues. Germline loops: CDR1 MNHNS, CDR2 SASEGT. DNA of the CDR3: TGTGCCAGCAGTGAAATAGAGGAGGGGGCCTACGAGCAGTACTTC. Translation: CASSEIEEGAYEQYF.

The CDR3 sequence is CASSVQRGANVLTF. Written as DNA, the CDR3 is TGTGCCAGCAGCGTCCAGCGGGGGGCCAACGTCCTGACTTTC. The gene calls are TRBV9 and TRBJ2-6, with D possibly matching TRBD2 (5 bases). CDR3 length equals 14 residues. V was trimmed by 2 bases and J by 4 bases, leaving 7 bases between them. Germline CDR1 SGDLS, CDR2 YYNGEE.

The rearrangement uses TRBV5-1 and TRBJ2-1; 11 nucleotides match TRBD2. The CDR3 is 15 amino acids. The V and J ends lost 5 bases and 7 bases, in that order; junction bases with no gene match: 8. The germline V gene encodes CDR1 SGHRS and CDR2 YFSETQ. CDR3 DNA sequence: TGCGCCAGCAGGAAGGTAGCGGGAGGGCCAAATGAGCAGTTCTTC. It translates to CASRKVAGGPNEQFF.

The CDR3: CAGGRVGNEQFF. CDR3 in DNA: TGTGCCGGCGGGAGGGTCGGGAATGAGCAGTTCTTC. The chain couples TRBV5-4 to TRBJ2-1, with 9 nucleotides matching TRBD2. The trim removed 10 bases at V and 7 bases at J, leaving 6 bases unmatched. This CDR3 is built from 12 residues. Germline CDR1 and CDR2: SGHNT and YYREEE (reference sequence).

V and J are TRBV25-1 and TRBJ2-7; 9 nucleotides line up with TRBD2. CDR3 size: 16 residues. V shed 3 bases, J shed 2 bases, and the junction held 8 bases outside the gene matches. Germline values: CDR1 MGHDK, CDR2 SYGVNS. The CDR3 region has the DNA TGTGCCAGCAGTGATGTAGCGGGAGTGAGTACCTACGAGCAGTACTTC. Translation: CASSDVAGVSTYEQYF.

The chain uses TRBV6-5 and TRBJ2-1; TRBD2 matches 15 bases. Unmatched junction bases numbered 4, after V lost 6 bases and J lost 7 bases. The CDR3 is 15 amino acids. Germline CDR1 is MNHEY and CDR2 is SVGAGI. The CDR3: CASSVGLAGGNEQFF. As DNA, the CDR3 is TGTGCCAGCAGCGTCGGACTAGCGGGAGGGAATGAGCAGTTCTTC.

This rearrangement joins TRBV4-1 to TRBJ1-4, with a weak D call TRBD1 (5 bases). Germline V gene sequence: CDR1 MGHRA, CDR2 YSYEKL. The V gene lost 5 bases and the J gene lost 5 bases, with 12 bases spanning the gap. This CDR3 comprises 14 residues. CDR3: CASSDRDGNEKLFF. The CDR3 nucleotides read TGCGCCAGCAGCGACCGGGACGGGAATGAAAAACTGTTTTTT.